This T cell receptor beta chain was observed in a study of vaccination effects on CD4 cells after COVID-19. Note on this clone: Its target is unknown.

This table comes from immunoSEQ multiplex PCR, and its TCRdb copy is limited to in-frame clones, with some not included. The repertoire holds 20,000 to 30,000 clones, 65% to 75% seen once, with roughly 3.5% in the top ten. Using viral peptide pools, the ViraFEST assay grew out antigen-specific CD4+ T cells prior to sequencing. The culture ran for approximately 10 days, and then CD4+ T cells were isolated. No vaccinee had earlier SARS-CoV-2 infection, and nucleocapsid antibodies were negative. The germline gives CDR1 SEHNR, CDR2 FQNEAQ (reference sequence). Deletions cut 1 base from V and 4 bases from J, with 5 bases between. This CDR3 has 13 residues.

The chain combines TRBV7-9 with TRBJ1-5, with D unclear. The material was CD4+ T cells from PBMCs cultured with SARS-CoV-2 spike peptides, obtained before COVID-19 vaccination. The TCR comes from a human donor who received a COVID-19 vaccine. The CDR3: CASSLDRNQPQHF. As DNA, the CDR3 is TGTGCCAGCAGCTTAGATAGAAATCAGCCCCAGCATTTT.